The clone carrying this T cell receptor (beta chain) was observed many times. Its antigen remains unidentified. Documented time point: pre-sensitization, week 0. The treatment denotes: therapeutic diphenylcyclopropenone sensitization with weekly scalp DPC. Blood draws came before every patch-test application. Each CDR3 protein gets one entry after TCRdb re-called the RACE reads with MiXCR. The sample holds 300,000 to 450,000 distinct CDR3 sequences; approximately 5.1% are singletons and the top ten take approximately 2.4%. The sample comes from a study of human T cells and chemical hapten exposure. Regarding the study as a whole: The study found that DPC sensitization did not change TCRs above 1 in 1000 frequency. Alopecia in the donors means their immune response may deviate from healthy people's.

V was trimmed by 0 bases and J by 1 base, leaving 3 bases between them. The CDR3 length is 13 residues. Germline lookup yields CDR1 LGHNA and CDR2 YSLEER. This chain connects TRBV4-3 to TRBJ1-1; no clear D gene. This specimen consisted of whole blood, obtained in connection with sensitization to the hapten diphenylcyclopropenone (DPC). The clonotype comes from a woman aged 45-59 years with alopecia areata. Some clones in this sample may be carry-over from other donors' samples. This CDR3 is CASSQEWNTEAFF. CDR3 sequence (DNA): TGCGCCAGCAGCCAAGAATGGAACACTGAAGCTTTCTTT.